The 29 T cell receptor beta chains below come from one sample, sequenced in a study of T cell repertoires in cytomegalovirus infection. Their recognized antigens are unknown. From the reads, TCRdb called clonotypes with MiXCR, one entry per CDR3 protein. Here the sample spans about 51,000 distinct CDR3 sequences, 20% to 25% being singletons. Sequenced here: CD8+ T cells from cultured PBMCs, sampled from culture after CMV antigen stimulation. The receptor set was obtained from a human donor in good health (CMV status not recorded). Some clones in this sample may be carry-over from other donors' samples.

This clonotype was found a few times. The chain recombines TRBV2 with TRBJ1-4; D is uncertain. The CDR3 runs 15 residues. Germline CDR1 reads SNHLY; CDR2 reads FYNNEI. Trimming stripped 6 bases from V and 1 base from J, with 12 bases between. The CDR3 loop is CASRVDLGTNEKLFF. The CDR3 nucleotides are TGTGCCAGCAGGGTAGATCTAGGAACTAATGAAAAACTGTTTTTT.

This clonotype was seen only a few times. V usage is TRBV29-1 and J usage is TRBJ2-7; D unresolved. V lost 0 bases to trimming and J lost 1 base, with 10 bases between them. Per germline, CDR1 SQVTM and CDR2 ANQGSEA. This CDR3 is built from 14 residues. The CDR3 loop is CSVEDSYGSYEQYF. CDR3 nucleotide sequence: TGCAGCGTTGAAGATTCATACGGTTCCTACGAGCAGTACTTC.

By frequency in the sample, this clonotype is large. The chain recombines TRBV20-1 with TRBJ2-3; unclear D gene. V lost 1 base and J lost 1, with 12 bases in between. CDR3 length: 15 residues. CDR1 is DFQATT, CDR2 SNEGSKA, per germline (reference sequence). Written as DNA, the CDR3 is TGCAGTGCTAGAGCATATGGCCGTGGCACAGATACGCAGTATTTT. Residues: CSARAYGRGTDTQYF.

The rearrangement joins TRBV7-6 to TRBJ2-2; tentative D call: TRBD2 (5 bases). The CDR3 runs to 14 residues. Between the trimmed V and J ends, which lost 7 bases and 4 bases, there was a span of 13 bases. Germline V gene sequence: CDR1 SGHVS, CDR2 FNYEAQ. The CDR3 spells CASTPRVGTGELFF. CDR3 DNA: TGTGCCAGCACCCCGCGGGTTGGCACCGGGGAGCTGTTTTTT.

The V call is TRBV7-9, the J call TRBJ2-2; no firm D call. Germline CDR1 and CDR2: SEHNR and FQNEAQ (reference sequence). Trimming removed 5 bases from V and 4 bases from J, with 11 bases in between. The CDR3 is 14 amino acids. The CDR3 sequence is CASSPPQSTGELFF. The CDR3 DNA reads TGTGCCAGCAGCCCACCACAGTCCACCGGGGAGCTGTTTTTT.

This clonotype was seen just once. The chain links TRBV19 to TRBJ2-2, with 10 bases that match TRBD2. CDR1 and CDR2 (germline): LNHDA, SQIVND (reference sequence). The V gene end was trimmed by 3 bases and the J gene end by 4 bases; junction bases not matched to a gene: 2. The CDR3 spans 15 residues. CDR3 nucleotides: TGTGCCAGTAGTATTAGCGGGGGGCCCACCGGGGAGCTGTTTTTT. The encoded protein is CASSISGGPTGELFF.

There are many counts of this clonotype. CDR3 sequence (DNA): TGTGCCAGCAGCTTAAACACTCGAGGTGAGCAGTTCTTC. Protein sequence: CASSLNTRGEQFF. This rearrangement joins TRBV7-2 to TRBJ2-1; D unclear. CDR1 is SGHTA, CDR2 FQGNSA, per germline. The V end was cut by 2 bases, the J end by 9 bases, with 11 bases between. The CDR3 consists of 13 residues. The complete variable domain, with remaining parts taken from reference TRBV7-2 and TRBJ2-1, reads GAGVSQSPSNKVTEKGKDVELRCDPISGHTALYWYRQSLGQGLEFLIYFQGNSAPDKSGLPSDRFSAERTGGSVSTLTIQRTQQEDSAVYLCASSLNTRGEQFFGPGTRLTVL.

The chain uses TRBV7-8 and TRBJ1-1, with TRBD1 as a possible D gene (6 bases). The CDR3 extends over 14 amino acids. V was trimmed by 6 bases and J by 3 bases, leaving 14 bases between them. Germline V lookup: CDR1 SGHVS, CDR2 FQNEAQ. The CDR3 DNA sequence: TGTGCCAGCAGAGCCGATACAGGGTACACTGAAGCTTTCTTT. This sequence encodes CASRADTGYTEAFF.

The V and J genes are TRBV6-2 or TRBV6-3 and TRBJ1-6, with 7 bases fitting TRBD1. There are 14 residues in the CDR3. CDR1 is MNHEY and CDR2 is SVGEGT in the germline V gene. V trimming: 5 bases; J trimming: 7 bases; junction bases outside the gene matches: 5. The CDR3 nucleotides are TGTGCCAGCAGTCGACAGGGAGTGAATTCACCCCTCCACTTT. Its translation is CASSRQGVNSPLHF.

This clonotype has a handful of counts. The CDR3: CAISARGRSYNEQFF. Written as DNA, the CDR3 is TGTGCCATCAGTGCCAGGGGTCGCTCCTACAATGAGCAGTTCTTC. The rearrangement uses TRBV10-3 and TRBJ2-1, with D possibly being TRBD1 (6 bases). The germline V and J ends were trimmed by 4 bases and 0 bases, with 10 bases remaining between them. CDR1 is ENHRY, CDR2 SYGVKD, per germline. The CDR3 loop spans 15 amino acids.

This chain uses TRBV12-3 or TRBV12-4 with TRBJ2-5; D gene unclear. The CDR3 is 16 amino acids. Trimming stripped 10 bases from V and 3 bases from J, with 24 bases between. The CDR3 region has the DNA TGTGCCACCACAAACCTAGGGAAGGTAATGGAAGAGACCCAGTACTTC. As protein: CATTNLGKVMEETQYF.

This clonotype is medium-sized by share. The V and J genes are TRBV7-8 and TRBJ2-3, with 9 bases lining up with TRBD1. With 2 bases clipped from V and 6 bases from J, the junction kept 6 bases outside the gene matches. The germline V gene encodes CDR1 SGHVS and CDR2 FQNEAQ. The CDR3 sequence is 15 residues long. DNA for the CDR3: TGTGCCAGCAGCTTATCGGGACAGGGAAAGGATACGCAGTATTTT. It yields the protein CASSLSGQGKDTQYF.

The chain carries TRBV9 and TRBJ2-3; 12 nucleotides align to TRBD1. This CDR3 spans 17 amino acids. The V gene end was trimmed by 3 bases and the J gene end by 5 bases; junction bases not matched to a gene: 10. Germline V gene data show CDR1 as SGDLS and CDR2 as YYNGEE. The CDR3 nucleotides read TGTGCCAGCAGCGCACTCTCCGGGACAGGGGGCGGAGATACGCAGTATTTT. It codes for CASSALSGTGGGDTQYF.

There are a few counts of this clonotype. The chain employs TRBV5-1 and TRBJ2-1, with 7 positions matching TRBD1. The CDR3 sequence is 15 residues long. Losses at the gene ends were 5 bases for V and 0 bases for J; bases not matched to a gene: 5. CDR1 SGHRS and CDR2 YFSETQ come from the germline V gene. The CDR3 region is CASRTGESSYNEQFF. The CDR3 nucleotides are TGCGCCAGCAGAACAGGGGAAAGCTCCTACAATGAGCAGTTCTTC.

This clonotype has a handful of counts. The chain has TRBV9 and TRBJ2-5, with TRBD2 as a possible D gene (6 bases). The CDR3 length is 16 residues. The germline CDR1 and CDR2 sequences are SGDLS and YYNGEE. Trimming took off 4 bases at V and 4 bases at J, with 20 bases between the two ends. CDR3 sequence: CASSHLGGARGETQYF. The CDR3 DNA follows: TGTGCCAGCAGCCATCTCGGGGGAGCGAGGGGAGAGACCCAGTACTTC.

This chain joins TRBV7-2 and TRBJ2-2; a possible D gene is TRBD1 (5 bases). This CDR3 is 13 amino acids long. Germline V gene data show CDR1 as SGHTA and CDR2 as FQGNSA. The V gene lost 1 base and the J gene lost 9 bases, with 9 bases spanning the gap. CDR3 DNA sequence: TGTGCCAGCAGCTTAGAGGGGTCAAGGGAGCTGTTTTTT. Amino acids: CASSLEGSRELFF.

This clonotype was recorded a few times. This rearrangement joins TRBV7-9 to TRBJ2-7, with 14 nucleotides matching TRBD2. The CDR3 loop spans 15 amino acids. The V segment lost 7 bases and the J segment 2 bases; nucleotides outside the gene matches: 4. Germline CDR1 is SEHNR and CDR2 is FQNEAQ (reference sequence). The CDR3: CASTRLAGGAYEQYF. As DNA, the CDR3 is TGTGCCAGCACCCGACTAGCGGGGGGGGCCTACGAGCAGTACTTC.

This clonotype was picked up one time. The V call is TRBV7-2, the J call TRBJ2-2; 10 bases are a match to TRBD2. The V and J ends lost 5 bases and 2 bases, in that order; junction bases with no gene match: 5. CDR1 is SGHTA, CDR2 FQGNSA, per germline. This CDR3 comprises 16 residues. The CDR3 loop is CASSLGLARNTGELFF. The DNA for the CDR3 is TGTGCCAGCAGCCTGGGACTAGCGAGAAACACCGGGGAGCTGTTTTTT.

V gene TRBV2 combines with J gene TRBJ2-1; no clear D gene. The germline V gene encodes CDR1 SNHLY and CDR2 FYNNEI. There are 16 residues in the CDR3. V lost 4 bases, J lost 0 bases, and 13 bases lay in between. The CDR3 region has the DNA TGTGCCAGCAGTGCGGGTTACCAGAGCTCCTACAATGAGCAGTTCTTC. Its protein product is CASSAGYQSSYNEQFF.

This clonotype was found a few times. The chain carries TRBV6-2 or TRBV6-3 and TRBJ2-3; D gene unclear. This CDR3 spans 14 amino acids. The germline gives CDR1 MNHEY, CDR2 SVGEGT. V was clipped by 2 bases and J by 0 bases, with 6 bases between them. The CDR3 region has the DNA TGTGCCAGCAGTTACGGAGACAGCACAGATACGCAGTATTTT. This gives the protein CASSYGDSTDTQYF.

V and J are TRBV7-9 and TRBJ2-5; TRBD2 agrees at 13 bases. V lost 5 bases to trimming and J lost 5 bases; unmatched junction nucleotides: 8. Germline V gives CDR1 SEHNR, CDR2 FQNEAQ (reference sequence). CDR3 size: 16 residues. The CDR3 is CASSPTSGGASETQYF. The DNA for the CDR3 is TGTGCCAGCAGCCCTACTAGCGGGGGGGCGTCGGAGACCCAGTACTTC.

This clonotype was observed a handful of times. This chain uses TRBV7-9 with TRBJ2-1; 14 nucleotides match TRBD2. The CDR3 has 16 residues. The V gene end was trimmed by 4 bases and the J gene end by 6 bases; junction bases not matched to a gene: 5. Germline assignment: CDR1 SEHNR and CDR2 FQNEAQ (reference sequence). Here the CDR3 reads CASSSRLAGGPNEQFF. CDR3 nucleotide sequence: TGTGCCAGCAGCTCGCGACTAGCGGGAGGGCCCAATGAGCAGTTCTTC.

This clonotype was seen a handful of times. The chain has TRBV7-2 and TRBJ1-6, with unresolved D. The CDR3 is made up of 13 amino acids. V was trimmed by 7 bases and J by 10 bases, leaving 14 bases between them. The germline V gene has CDR1 SGHTA and CDR2 FQGNSA. The CDR3 region has the DNA TGTGCCAGCAACCCTTTGCGCAACTCACCCCTCCACTTT. Translation gives CASNPLRNSPLHF.

This clonotype came up a few times. The genes are TRBV6-2 or TRBV6-3 and TRBJ1-1, with no clear D. From germline, CDR1 is MNHEY and CDR2 SVGEGT. The CDR3 is 14 amino acids. Trimming took off 8 bases at V and 1 base at J, with 14 bases between the two ends. The CDR3 DNA reads as TGTGCCAGCGACACCGGGCGGGAGAACACTGAAGCTTTCTTT. This sequence encodes CASDTGRENTEAFF.

This clonotype was seen more than once but under ten times. The V gene is TRBV19, the J gene TRBJ1-5; D is perhaps TRBD1 (5 bases). CDR3 length: 12 residues. Germline assignment: CDR1 LNHDA and CDR2 SQIVND (reference sequence). V gave up 5 bases and J gave up 6 bases, with 8 bases separating them. CDR3 loop: CASSPRGQPQHF. The CDR3 DNA reads TGTGCCAGTAGTCCAAGGGGTCAGCCCCAGCATTTT.

This clonotype was seen repeatedly, ten times or more. The V and J genes are TRBV7-2 and TRBJ2-3; D is unresolved. The ends were cut back, 3 bases at V and 1 base at J, with 14 bases in the middle. Germline assignment: CDR1 SGHTA and CDR2 FQGNSA. The CDR3 is 16 amino acids. In DNA, the CDR3 is TGTGCCAGCAGCTTGTCAGCGCCGGACCGCACAGATACGCAGTATTTT. As protein: CASSLSAPDRTDTQYF. The variable domain in full, with the rest retrieved from reference TRBV7-2 and TRBJ2-3, is GAGVSQSPSNKVTEKGKDVELRCDPISGHTALYWYRQSLGQGLEFLIYFQGNSAPDKSGLPSDRFSAERTGGSVSTLTIQRTQQEDSAVYLCASSLSAPDRTDTQYFGPGTRLTVL.

As concerns this clonotype: Relative to the germline gene, one junction end is altered; a read error may explain this. The genes are TRBV6-1 and TRBJ1-1; D is possibly TRBD1 (5 bases). Germline assignment: CDR1 MNHNS and CDR2 SASEGT. The CDR3 extends over 11 amino acids. CDR3: CASSSYKRDSF. CDR3 in DNA: TGTGCCAGCAGTTCCTATAAGCGGGACTCCTTT.

The gene calls are TRBV7-2 and TRBJ2-1; D call uncertain. Per the germline V gene, CDR1 is SGHTA and CDR2 is FQGNSA. The CDR3 is 14 amino acids. V was shortened by 3 bases and J by 3 bases, with 9 bases between the two germline ends. As DNA, the CDR3 is TGTGCCAGCAGCTTTAGTTCGGACTACAATGAGCAGTTCTTC. Protein: CASSFSSDYNEQFF.

This clonotype was picked up a small number of times. V and J are TRBV7-4 and TRBJ2-2; 10 nucleotides agree with TRBD2. The CDR3 length is 17 residues. Germline trimming cut 5 bases from V and 6 bases from J; bases unmatched to any gene: 12. Germline V gene lookup returns CDR1 SGHVT and CDR2 SQSDAQ. The CDR3 nucleotides read TGTGCCAGCAGCGCTTACACTAGCGGGAAAGAAGCCGGGGAGCTGTTTTTT. Protein sequence: CASSAYTSGKEAGELFF.